The 15 T cell receptor beta chains listed next were all sequenced from one sample in a study of T cell responses to AZD1222 COVID-19 vaccine. The table came from immunoSEQ multiplex PCR; TCRdb's copy has only in-frame clones and leaves some out. This table has tens of thousands of clones, over 85% appearing once. This specimen was peripheral blood, taken on day 0 of MenACWY control vaccination. These receptors all stem from an adult in good health.

The CDR3 sequence: CSGMGAHDEQFF. DNA for the CDR3: TGCAGCGGGATGGGGGCGCATGATGAGCAGTTCTTC. The chain couples TRBV29-1 to TRBJ2-1; D may be TRBD1 (6 bases). The germline CDR1 and CDR2 sequences are SQVTM and ANQGSEA. CDR3 size: 12 residues. V was cut by 7 bases and J by 8 bases, with 15 bases left in between.

The rearrangement uses TRBV12-3 or TRBV12-4 and TRBJ1-2; maybe TRBD1 (5 bases). V gave up 3 bases and J gave up 0 bases, with 5 bases separating them. This CDR3 is 13 amino acids long. CDR3 sequence reads: CASSLTANYGYTF. CDR3 sequence (DNA): TGTGCCAGCAGTTTGACAGCTAACTATGGCTACACCTTC.

The chain recombines TRBV12-3 or TRBV12-4 with TRBJ2-3; D is unresolved. V was pared by 1 base and J by 6 bases, with 8 bases between. The CDR3 extends over 13 amino acids. The CDR3 is CASSLVRGDTQYF. CDR3 bases: TGTGCCAGCAGTTTAGTCCGCGGCGATACGCAGTATTTT.

This chain links TRBV5-7 with TRBJ1-6; D gene unclear. Being an ORF, TRBV5-7 has a function that is uncertain. Trimming left V 0 bases short and J 6 bases short, with 7 bases between. This CDR3 is built from 14 residues. This CDR3 is CASSLAWSNSPLHF. The DNA for the CDR3 is TGTGCCAGCAGCTTGGCCTGGAGTAATTCACCCCTCCACTTT.

This chain connects TRBV3-1 (or the pseudogene TRBV3-2) to TRBJ2-5; 7 nucleotides align to TRBD2. Trimming at V came to 3 bases and at J to 6 bases, leaving 1 base not matched to a gene. Germline CDR1 reads LGHDT; CDR2 reads YNNKEL (reference sequence). The CDR3 sequence is 12 residues long. Here the CDR3 DNA reads TGTGCCAGCAGCCAGGGGGGGAAGACCCAGTACTTC. The encoded protein is CASSQGGKTQYF.

This chain uses TRBV7-9 with TRBJ1-6; unclear D gene. The germline V gene has CDR1 SEHNR and CDR2 FQNEAQ (reference sequence). Trimming removed 3 bases from V and 1 base from J, with 16 bases in between. The CDR3 extends over 18 amino acids. CDR3 protein: CASSLPVGRGSYNSPLHF. In DNA form, the CDR3 reads TGTGCCAGCAGCTTGCCCGTCGGGAGAGGGTCCTATAATTCACCCCTCCACTTT.

The CDR3 region has the DNA TGTGCCAGCAGCTCCTTGACAGGATGGCAGTTCTTC. Translation: CASSSLTGWQFF. The chain has TRBV3-1 (or the pseudogene TRBV3-2) and TRBJ2-1; possible D gene TRBD1, 6 bases. Germline-derived CDR1 and CDR2 are LGHDT and YNNKEL (reference sequence). The CDR3 sequence is 12 residues long. Trimming shortened V by 5 bases and J by 12 bases, and 14 bases separated the two germline ends.

In this sample, this clone turned up once. The sample has other DNA sequences that encode this CDR3 too. The rearrangement uses TRBV5-4 and TRBJ1-1, with D possibly being TRBD1 (5 bases). The CDR3 extends over 12 amino acids. The germline V and J ends were trimmed by 2 bases and 5 bases, with 7 bases remaining between them. Germline assignment: CDR1 SGHNT and CDR2 YYREEE (reference sequence). DNA for the CDR3: TGTGCCAGCAGCTTCGGGGGAACTGAAGCTTTCTTT. It specifies CASSFGGTEAFF.

The chain combines TRBV9 with TRBJ1-6; D ambiguous. Deletions cut 3 bases from V and 7 bases from J, with 11 bases between. The CDR3 spans 14 residues. Germline CDR1 reads SGDLS; CDR2 reads YYNGEE. The CDR3 region has the DNA TGTGCCAGCAGCGCGGCGGTACGGAATTCACCCCTCCACTTT. Protein sequence: CASSAAVRNSPLHF.

The J gene is TRBJ1-2, the V gene TRBV19; TRBD1 agrees at 10 bases. The CDR3 has 15 residues. Unmatched junction bases numbered 7, after V lost 3 bases and J lost 6 bases. In germline, CDR1 is LNHDA, CDR2 SQIVND (reference sequence). In DNA, the CDR3 is TGTGCCAGTAGTATCGGGACAGGGGACTGGGATGGCTACACCTTC. Protein: CASSIGTGDWDGYTF.

The chain links TRBV6-1 to TRBJ1-4; D unclear. Trimming removed 0 bases at V and 4 bases at J, with 6 bases between. The CDR3 has 14 amino acids. Germline V gene lookup returns CDR1 MNHNS and CDR2 SASEGT. Written as DNA, the CDR3 is TGTGCCAGCAGTGAAGCCTGGGATAATGAAAAACTGTTTTTT. Protein product: CASSEAWDNEKLFF.

The chain recombines TRBV12-3 or TRBV12-4 with TRBJ1-1; D might be TRBD1 (5 bases). This CDR3 region has 13 residues. The V end lost 7 bases, the J end lost 2 bases, and 11 bases lay between the germline ends. In nucleotides, the CDR3 is TGTGCCAGCACAGTGACAGCTAACACTGAAGCTTTCTTT. It codes for CASTVTANTEAFF.

The chain recombines TRBV5-6 with TRBJ2-1; 9 bases map to TRBD1. Germline assignment: CDR1 SGHDT and CDR2 YYEEEE. This CDR3 has 16 amino acids. The V segment lost 5 bases and the J segment 7 bases; nucleotides outside the gene matches: 13. CDR3 sequence reads: CASSYRFLGQGNEQFF. DNA of the CDR3: TGTGCCAGCAGTTATCGCTTCCTGGGACAGGGTAATGAGCAGTTCTTC.

This clone was detected once. V and J are TRBV3-1 (or the pseudogene TRBV3-2) and TRBJ2-1, with TRBD2 identical over 9 bases. This CDR3 region has 18 residues. Germline CDR1 reads LGHDT; CDR2 reads YNNKEL (reference sequence). With V trimmed by 0 bases and J by 0 bases, 6 bases remained unmatched. The CDR3 nucleotides are TGTGCCAGCAGCCAAGATTTAGCGGGGGACTTCTCCTACAATGAGCAGTTCTTC. This encodes CASSQDLAGDFSYNEQFF.

The chain has TRBV21-1 and TRBJ1-5. TRBV21-1 is labeled a pseudogene. The CDR3 totals 13 residues. For the CDR3, the DNA is TGTGCCAGCCTATGGGGGTGCAATCAGCCCCAGCATTTT. It codes for CASLWGCNQPQHF.